The present entry profiles one T cell receptor beta chain with its context. Its antigen is currently not known. There are no base qualities to consult, and no much larger clone falls within one base. Patients with a history of autoimmune disease or receiving systemic immunosuppression were excluded from the trial. Peripheral blood for TCR sequencing was collected from all dose cohorts at baseline, on cycle 4 day 1, and on cycle 7 day 1. Samples were obtained from an open-label, multicenter, first-in-human phase I dose-escalation trial of ivuxolimab. The trial enrolled adults with locally advanced or metastatic head and neck squamous cell, hepatocellular, melanoma or renal cell carcinoma. CD4+ and CD8+ T cells were sorted separately from peripheral blood before TCR sequencing. The sample is drawn from a study of OX40 agonist ivuxolimab in advanced cancers. Background on the whole study: The costimulatory receptor OX40 (CD134) was targeted by ivuxolimab, a fully human IgG2 agonistic monoclonal antibody. Patients were allowed to have had prior anti-PD-1, anti-PD-L1 or anti-CTLA-4 therapy, and more than 35% of the dose-escalation patients had been treated with checkpoint inhibitors. Partial responses were achieved by three dose-escalation patients, of whom one had hepatocellular carcinoma and two had cutaneous melanoma. The paper covers the monotherapy dose-escalation part of the phase I ivuxolimab trial, which included N of about 50 patients. Intravenous ivuxolimab was administered to patients every 2 weeks at six dose levels: 0.01, 0.1, 0.3, 1.5, 3 and 10 mg/kg. Of the roughly 54 patients in dose escalation, 19 had hepatocellular carcinoma, about 15 had melanoma, 9 had renal cell carcinoma and 9 had head and neck cancer. A male proportion of around 81% and a mean age of around 60 years, ranging from 23 to 79, were recorded for the dose-escalation cohort. The point of sequencing TCRbeta in the periphery was to test whether ivuxolimab changed TCR sequence diversity and drove clonal T-cell expansion. What the work shows at the level of the full study, not this receptor alone: At doses from 0.1 to 3.0 mg/kg, clonal expansion was seen in both CD4+ and CD8+ blood T cells between baseline and week 6. After ivuxolimab, expanded clones were on average more numerous among CD8+ T cells than among CD4+ T cells. Low levels of normalized T-cell clonal expansion were also seen in some patients who did not respond. Partial responders in the 0.1-3.0 mg/kg groups had among the lowest normalized peripheral clonal expansion, especially among CD8+ T cells. Antigen specificity was not determined for the clonally expanded peripheral T cells.

The cysteine opens and the phenylalanine closes a CDR3 of 14 amino acids. Only CDR3 DNA remains: 42 bases, in frame from the first base. V is reduced by 2 bases and J by 7 bases, leaving a spacing of 12 bases between them. Based on the germline V gene, the CDR1 and CDR2 sequences are MNHNS and SASEGT. Genomic DNA was extracted from sorted cells for sequencing of the TCRbeta CDR3 region. The immunoSEQ Assay was used for sequencing of TCRbeta CDR3 regions. TCRdb retrieved this table from immuneACCESS and kept in-frame rearrangements only. Not all clones are present; in checked studies, unresolved V genes account for under half, and no reason is known for the remainder. For this sample the table gives around 40,000 clones, of which 80% were detected only once. The ten largest clones capture just over 5% of the sample.

Source: CD4+ or CD8+ T cells sorted from blood, taken in a trial of the OX40 agonist ivuxolimab. This receptor was obtained from an adult with an advanced solid tumor such as melanoma, head and neck, liver or kidney cancer. The chain uses TRBV6-1 and TRBJ2-1; no D segment can be confidently identified. The DNA sequence is given as TGTGCCAGCAGTGAACGAGGCCGCTCAAATGAGCAGTTCTTC. This translates into CASSERGRSNEQFF.